This T cell receptor beta chain was retrieved from a study of control samples from healthy donors and cancer patients. Assay used: immunoSEQ multiplex PCR; TCRdb lists only in-frame clones, some missing. The sample includes about 75,000 clones, 94% of them seen just once. The CDR3 length is 16 residues. With V trimmed by 5 bases and J by 3 bases, 6 bases remained unmatched. Germline loops: CDR1 SGHVS, CDR2 FNYEAQ. The clonotype comes from a woman aged 40 to 55 in good health. The specimen was blood. The genes are TRBV7-6 and TRBJ2-7; 14 positions agree with TRBD2. The CDR3 reads CASSPGLAGESYEQYF. DNA for the CDR3: TGTGCCAGCAGCCCGGGACTAGCGGGAGAAAGCTACGAGCAGTACTTC.